The TCR beta chain under discussion was sequenced for a study of cytomegalovirus exposure and HLA in healthy donors. Overall study: Previous work identified roughly 110 million unique TCR beta sequences from about 179 million T cells. Points from the study as a whole: TRBV6-2, TRBV6-3 and some other V segments were excluded as indistinguishable. The listing of 150 to 200 TCR beta chains classed them as cytomegalovirus-associated. A later analysis reportedly found that, within productive TCRs, an Asian-associated ancestry cluster had fewer N-insertions than the mean observed across the roughly 670 donors.

V lost 4 bases, J lost 6 bases, and 20 bases stayed unmatched. The CDR3 length is 19 residues. The germline V gene has CDR1 SEHNR and CDR2 FQNEAQ (reference sequence). This clone showed up just a few times. Its antigen is as yet unknown. Primers included in the PCR were 60 Vbeta and 13 Jbeta primers. Profiled with immunoSEQ multiplex PCR; TCRdb holds only in-frame clones, not every one. This repertoire shows tens of thousands of clones, 75% to 85% found once; its top ten account for roughly 51%. The sample comprised PBMCs. This sequence originates from a man aged 45-65 years in good health and CMV-seropositive. The chain has TRBV7-9 and TRBJ2-1; 8 positions agree with TRBD2. The CDR3 reads CASSSTPGLAGGRPNEQFF. In nucleotides, the CDR3 is TGTGCCAGCAGCTCTACGCCGGGTCTCGCGGGAGGAAGACCCAATGAGCAGTTCTTC.